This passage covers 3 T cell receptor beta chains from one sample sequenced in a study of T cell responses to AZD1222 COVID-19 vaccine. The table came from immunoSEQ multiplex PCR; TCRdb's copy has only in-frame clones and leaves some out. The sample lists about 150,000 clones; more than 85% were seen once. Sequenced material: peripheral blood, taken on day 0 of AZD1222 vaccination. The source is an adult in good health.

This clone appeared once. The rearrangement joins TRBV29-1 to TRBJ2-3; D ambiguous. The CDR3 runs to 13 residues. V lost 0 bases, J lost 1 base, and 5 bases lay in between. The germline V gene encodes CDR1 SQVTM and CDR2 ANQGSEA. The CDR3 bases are TGCAGCGTTGAAGAGGGTGGCACAGATACGCAGTATTTT. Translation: CSVEEGGTDTQYF.

CDR3: CASSVGKDQPQHF. The CDR3 DNA reads TGTGCCAGCAGCGTAGGTAAGGATCAGCCCCAGCATTTT. The rearrangement uses TRBV9 and TRBJ1-5; D gene uncertain. Trimming took 0 bases from V and 5 from J, leaving 6 bases between them. Germline values: CDR1 SGDLS, CDR2 YYNGEE. This CDR3 is built from 13 residues.

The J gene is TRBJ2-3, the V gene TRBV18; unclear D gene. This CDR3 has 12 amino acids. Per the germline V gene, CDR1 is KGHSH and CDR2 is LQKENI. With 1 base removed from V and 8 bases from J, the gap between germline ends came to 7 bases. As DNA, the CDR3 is TGTGCCAGCTCACCACAAGCCTCTACGCAGTATTTT. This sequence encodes CASSPQASTQYF.